The 32 T cell receptor beta chains presented below share a single source sample, sequenced in a study of T and B cells in COVID-19 patients. Multiplex PCR with BIOMED2 TRB-A/B primer pools amplified TRB rearrangements. TCRdb used MiXCR to reprocess the multiplex PCR reads, holding one entry per CDR3 protein. The sample carries about 11,000 distinct CDR3 sequences, roughly 31% recorded once. Blood genomic DNA input for TRB amplification was about 250-550 ng. Sequenced sample: blood. The origin of the receptors is a human donor with active COVID-19.

This clonotype was seen only a few times. V usage is TRBV6-5 and J usage is TRBJ2-7, with 9 bases identical to TRBD2. The J segment lost 2 bases and the V segment lost 5 bases, leaving 7 bases of the junction unmatched. Per the germline V gene, CDR1 is MNHEY and CDR2 is SVGAGI. This CDR3 is built from 15 residues. The CDR3 DNA reads as TGTGCCAGCAGTGTATGGGGACTAGCTACCTACGAGCAGTACTTC. It yields the protein CASSVWGLATYEQYF.

Relative to its sample, this clonotype is medium-sized. The CDR3 loop is CASSIASLGDTEAFF. DNA for the CDR3: TGTGCCAGTAGTATAGCATCTCTAGGGGACACTGAAGCTTTCTTT. The V call is TRBV19, the J call TRBJ1-1; possible D gene TRBD1, 5 bases. This CDR3 spans 15 amino acids. Germline loops: CDR1 LNHDA, CDR2 SQIVND (reference sequence). V was clipped by 1 base and J by 3 bases, with 12 bases between them.

This clonotype was found a few times. The chain joins TRBV5-1 to TRBJ1-2; D may be TRBD1 (6 bases). Trimming removed 0 bases from V and 5 bases from J, with 29 bases in between. This CDR3 has 20 amino acids. The germline gives CDR1 SGHRS, CDR2 YFSETQ. This CDR3 reads CASSLVLGHEKDSFSYGYTF. In DNA form, the CDR3 reads TGCGCCAGCAGCTTGGTTTTAGGACATGAAAAGGACAGCTTTTCATATGGCTACACCTTC.

The chain recombines TRBV6-1 with TRBJ1-2; TRBD1 agrees at 10 bases. There are 17 residues in the CDR3. The V gene end was trimmed by 5 bases and the J gene end by 8 bases; junction bases not matched to a gene: 17. CDR1 is MNHNS, CDR2 SASEGT, per germline. The CDR3 loop reads CASSYAGTGASVSGYTF. The CDR3 DNA reads TGTGCCAGCAGTTACGCCGGGACAGGGGCATCGGTGAGCGGCTACACCTTC.

This chain connects TRBV5-6 to TRBJ2-3, with 9 bases lining up with TRBD1. This CDR3 spans 14 amino acids. The germline CDR1 and CDR2 sequences are SGHDT and YYEEEE. Trimming cost V 3 bases and J 4 bases; bases outside gene matches: 3. The CDR3 here is CASSSRQGADTQYF. In DNA, the CDR3 is TGTGCCAGCAGCTCCCGACAGGGGGCAGATACGCAGTATTTT.

The chain couples TRBV19 to TRBJ1-5; TRBD1 might be the D (6 bases). The CDR3 runs to 21 residues. Germline CDR1 is LNHDA and CDR2 is SQIVND (reference sequence). V lost 3 bases to trimming and J lost 0 bases, with 27 bases between them. CDR3 sequence (DNA): TGTGCCAGTAGTATTAAAGTCGGCAGGGGATCACCTTCCTATAGCAATCAGCCCCAGCATTTT. Encoded protein: CASSIKVGRGSPSYSNQPQHF.

The sample holds a few counts of this clonotype. The CDR3 protein is CASGSYGNTIYF. The CDR3 bases are TGTGCCTCGGGGTCTTACGGAAACACCATATATTTT. The chain joins TRBV30 to TRBJ1-3; D remains unclear. Germline V lookup: CDR1 GTSNPN, CDR2 SVGIG (reference sequence). The V end lost 7 bases, the J end lost 4 bases, and 11 bases lay between the germline ends. This CDR3 comprises 12 residues.

There are a few counts of this clonotype. The J gene is TRBJ1-4, the V gene TRBV6-2 or TRBV6-3; TRBD1 agrees at 10 bases. The CDR3 runs to 14 residues. The germline V gene encodes CDR1 MNHEY and CDR2 SVGEGT. The V and J ends lost 10 bases and 8 bases, in that order; junction bases with no gene match: 10. In DNA, the CDR3 is TGTGCCACCCCACGGGACAGGGGAAGGGAAAAACTGTTTTTT. It is translated as CATPRDRGREKLFF.

The chain has TRBV5-5 and TRBJ1-5; weak D call: TRBD1 (5 bases). The CDR3 sequence is 14 residues long. V lost 2 bases to trimming and J lost 6 bases, with 12 bases between them. Looked up from germline, CDR1 is SGHKS and CDR2 is YYEKEE (reference sequence). The CDR3 protein is CASSFRQSSQPQHF. DNA for the CDR3: TGTGCCAGCAGCTTTCGACAGAGTAGTCAGCCCCAGCATTTT.

In nucleotides, the CDR3 is TGCAGTGCTAGAGCGGGGGCGGGTAACACTGAAGCTTTCTTT. The encoded protein is CSARAGAGNTEAFF. V is TRBV20-1 and J is TRBJ1-1; the D gene is possibly TRBD1 (6 bases). V was trimmed by 1 base and J by 2 bases, leaving 11 bases between them. CDR1 is DFQATT, CDR2 SNEGSKA, per germline (reference sequence). The CDR3 totals 14 residues.

This clonotype was picked up a small number of times. The V and J genes are TRBV6-2 or TRBV6-3 and TRBJ1-1; D ambiguous. V gave up 6 bases and J gave up 0 bases, with 2 bases separating them. Germline V gives CDR1 MNHEY, CDR2 SVGEGT. This CDR3 region has 11 residues. CDR3 protein: CASRMNTEAFF. CDR3 bases: TGTGCCAGCAGGATGAACACTGAAGCTTTCTTT.

The rearrangement joins TRBV20-1 to TRBJ2-7; TRBD2 might be the D (5 bases). V shed 3 bases and J shed 5 bases, with 14 bases lying between them. Germline CDR1 reads DFQATT; CDR2 reads SNEGSKA (reference sequence). The CDR3 loop spans 13 amino acids. The DNA of the CDR3 is TGCAGTGCTAGCTCTTCGGGAACCGACGAGCAGTACTTC. This codes for CSASSSGTDEQYF.

This clonotype is judged medium-sized (0.01 to 0.1%). The V and J genes are TRBV5-6 and TRBJ2-7; TRBD1 might be the D (5 bases). The CDR3 runs to 14 residues. Trimming took off 9 bases at V and 0 bases at J, with 16 bases between the two ends. CDR1 SGHDT and CDR2 YYEEEE come from the germline V gene. Here the CDR3 DNA reads TGTGCCACTAACAGGATGCGAAACTCCTACGAGCAGTACTTC. It specifies CATNRMRNSYEQYF. The full variable domain, rest sourced from reference TRBV5-6 and TRBJ2-7, is DAGVTQSPTHLIKTRGQQVTLRCSPKSGHDTVSWYQQALGQGPQFIFQYYEEEERQRGNFPDRFSGHQFPNYSSELNVNALLLGDSALYLCATNRMRNSYEQYFGPGTRLTVT.

The chain combines TRBV12-3 or TRBV12-4 with TRBJ1-6, with D perhaps matching TRBD1 (5 bases). The CDR3 has 18 amino acids. The V and J ends lost 6 bases and 0 bases respectively, with 18 bases between them. The chain's CDR3 is CASSRTGAGSSYNSPLHF. The DNA for the CDR3 is TGTGCCAGCAGCCGCACAGGAGCAGGAAGCTCCTATAATTCACCCCTCCACTTT.

The chain has TRBV12-3 or TRBV12-4 and TRBJ1-5; TRBD1 is a possible D gene (6 bases). This CDR3 region has 15 residues. Between the trimmed V and J ends, which lost 5 bases and 2 bases, there was a span of 13 bases. This CDR3 is CASSQGGGGNQPQHF. Written as DNA, the CDR3 is TGTGCCAGCAGTCAAGGGGGGGGCGGCAATCAGCCCCAGCATTTT.

On this clonotype: A read error may account for a junction end that differs from germline. This chain joins TRBV5-6 and TRBJ2-3; TRBD2 aligns across 14 bases. This CDR3 spans 16 amino acids. The germline V gene has CDR1 SGHDT and CDR2 YYEEEE. Written as DNA, the CDR3 is TGCGCCAGCAGCTTGGGGACTAGCGGGGGTACAGATACGCAGTATTTT. This encodes CASSLGTSGGTDTQYF.

A remark on this clonotype: One end of the junction does not line up with germline, which may come from a read error. The CDR3 sequence: CASSLGLRIRSSYEQYF. The CDR3 region has the DNA TGTGCCAGCAGTTTAGGACTCAGGATACGTAGCTCCTACGAGCAGTACTTC. V and J are TRBV10-3 and TRBJ2-7; D perhaps matches TRBD2 (5 bases). This CDR3 region has 17 residues. The germline V gene encodes CDR1 ENHRY and CDR2 SYGVKD.

Worth noting for this clonotype: An end of the junction does not agree with germline; a read error may underlie this. The chain joins TRBV6-5 to TRBJ2-7; the match to TRBD2 covers 16 bases. The CDR3 length is 16 residues. CDR1 is MNHEY, CDR2 SVGAGI, per germline. CDR3 DNA: TGTGCCAGCAGTTTGGGACTAGCGGGGGGGCCCTATGAGCAGTACTTC. Translated: CASSLGLAGGPYEQYF.

V usage is TRBV5-4 and J usage is TRBJ2-2, with 8 bases matching TRBD1. The V segment lost 0 bases and the J segment 3 bases; nucleotides outside the gene matches: 1. The CDR3 covers 15 residues. Germline V gene data show CDR1 as SGHNT and CDR2 as YYREEE (reference sequence). DNA for the CDR3: TGTGCCAGCAGCTTGGGACAGGGGCACACCGGGGAGCTGTTTTTT. This codes for CASSLGQGHTGELFF.

This clonotype was seen only once. J is TRBJ1-6 and V is TRBV4-3, with 8 bases matching TRBD1. The CDR3 runs 18 residues. Germline CDR1 is LGHNA and CDR2 is YSLEER. Trimming at V came to 4 bases and at J to 4 bases, leaving 12 bases not matched to a gene. The CDR3 nucleotides are TGCGCCAGCAGCCCCGCCGGGGGGCAGGGGGCGTATAATTCACCCCTCCACTTT. It encodes CASSPAGGQGAYNSPLHF.

The chain is built from TRBV24-1 and TRBJ2-1; D uncertain. Germline V gene lookup returns CDR1 KGHDR and CDR2 SFDVKD. Trimming stripped 3 bases from V and 5 bases from J, with 19 bases between. The CDR3 contains 17 residues. The CDR3 reads CATSDRYREKRHNEQFF. The CDR3 DNA follows: TGTGCCACCAGTGATCGGTATCGAGAAAAGCGACACAATGAGCAGTTCTTC.

This clonotype is labeled medium-sized (0.01 to 0.1%). The chain employs TRBV19 and TRBJ2-7; the match to TRBD2 covers 7 bases. The CDR3 runs to 16 residues. The J segment lost 4 bases and the V segment lost 3 bases, leaving 12 bases of the junction unmatched. CDR1 and CDR2 from the germline V gene are LNHDA and SQIVND (reference sequence). The CDR3 region is CASSIGRIGGRYEQYF. CDR3 nucleotide sequence: TGTGCCAGTAGTATTGGGCGGATCGGGGGGAGGTACGAGCAGTACTTC.

The chain couples TRBV7-2 to TRBJ1-5, with unresolved D. Germline V gene data show CDR1 as SGHTA and CDR2 as FQGNSA. This CDR3 is 14 amino acids long. The V end was cut by 1 base, the J end by 10 bases, with 14 bases between. The CDR3 DNA is TGTGCCAGCAGCTTAGGGATAGGGTCCACTCCCCAGCATTTT. Translated, it gives CASSLGIGSTPQHF.

For this clonotype: A clone one base away is much larger, so this may be a read error. The CDR3 DNA reads TGTGCCAGGAGGGTGGGGGGGGGCGGAGATGAGCAGTTCTTC. Protein sequence: CARRVGGGGDEQFF. The chain carries TRBV19 and TRBJ2-1; D possibly corresponds to TRBD2 (7 bases). The germline V gene encodes CDR1 LNHDA and CDR2 SQIVND (reference sequence). The CDR3 has 14 amino acids. V lost 9 bases, J lost 8 bases, and 20 bases lay in between.

Relative to its sample, this clonotype is medium-sized. The rearrangement uses TRBV13 and TRBJ2-1; TRBD2 aligns across 12 bases. CDR3 length equals 14 residues. V gave up 5 bases and J gave up 8 bases; unmatched junction bases: 4. Per germline, CDR1 PRHDT and CDR2 FYEKMQ (reference sequence). This CDR3 is CASSELAGGYEQFF. CDR3 nucleotide sequence: TGTGCCAGCAGCGAGCTAGCGGGGGGGTATGAGCAGTTCTTC.

V and J are TRBV5-1 and TRBJ2-4; the match to TRBD2 covers 16 bases. The V segment lost 4 bases and the J segment 2 bases; nucleotides outside the gene matches: 6. Germline CDR1 is SGHRS and CDR2 is YFSETQ. This CDR3 is built from 18 residues. The CDR3 loop is CASSLGTSGGAPKNIQYF. The CDR3 coding sequence is TGCGCCAGCAGCCTGGGGACTAGCGGGGGGGCCCCCAAAAACATTCAGTACTTC.

By sample share, this clonotype is medium-sized. The gene calls are TRBV6-5 and TRBJ2-3, with 12 positions matching TRBD2. The CDR3 consists of 16 residues. Unmatched junction bases numbered 6, after V lost 4 bases and J lost 4 bases. From germline, CDR1 is MNHEY and CDR2 SVGAGI. As DNA, the CDR3 is TGTGCCAGCAGTTCCTCTAGCGGGGGGGCCGCAGATACGCAGTATTTT. Encoded protein: CASSSSSGGAADTQYF.

About this clonotype: At one boundary the junction diverges from the germline segment, which might be a read error. The J gene is TRBJ2-6, the V gene TRBV6-5; tentatively, D is TRBD2 (5 bases). CDR3 size: 16 residues. CDR1 is MNHEY, CDR2 SVGAGI, per germline. The CDR3 protein is CAISEYRGSGANVLTF. CDR3 nucleotide sequence: TGTGCCATCAGTGAGTACCGGGGCTCTGGGGCCAACGTCCTGACTTTC.

This clonotype was seen a handful of times. The chain combines TRBV5-6 with TRBJ2-2, with 10 bases aligning to TRBD2. Germline CDR1 is SGHDT and CDR2 is YYEEEE. The CDR3 spans 14 residues. V shed 4 bases, J shed 6 bases, and the junction held 3 bases outside the gene matches. The CDR3 is CASSLSGGSGELFF. Written as DNA, the CDR3 is TGTGCCAGCAGCCTTAGCGGGGGGTCCGGGGAGCTGTTTTTT. The full variable domain, in which reference TRBV5-6 and TRBJ2-2 provide the parts outside the CDR3, is DAGVTQSPTHLIKTRGQQVTLRCSPKSGHDTVSWYQQALGQGPQFIFQYYEEEERQRGNFPDRFSGHQFPNYSSELNVNALLLGDSALYLCASSLSGGSGELFFGEGSRLTVL.

The chain combines TRBV5-6 with TRBJ1-6, with 7 bases lining up with TRBD1. V gave up 0 bases and J gave up 7 bases; unmatched junction bases: 1. There are 14 residues in the CDR3. Germline values: CDR1 SGHDT, CDR2 YYEEEE. The CDR3 bases are TGTGCCAGCAGCTTGGAGACAGGGAATTCACCCCTCCACTTT. Translating gives CASSLETGNSPLHF.

This rearrangement joins TRBV7-9 to TRBJ2-5, with TRBD1 as a possible D gene (6 bases). Trimming took off 3 bases at V and 5 bases at J, with 13 bases between the two ends. Per the germline V gene, CDR1 is SEHNR and CDR2 is FQNEAQ (reference sequence). The CDR3 has 14 amino acids. The CDR3 loop is CASSLVGAGETQYF. DNA for the CDR3: TGTGCCAGCAGCTTGGTGGGGGCGGGCGAGACCCAGTACTTC.

The V call is TRBV30, the J call TRBJ1-1; 9 bases match TRBD1. J was trimmed by 3 bases and V by 3 bases; bases with no gene match: 8. This CDR3 contains 15 residues. CDR1 GTSNPN and CDR2 SVGIG come from the germline V gene (reference sequence). The DNA for the CDR3 is TGTGCCTGGAGCGATAACAGGGGGCTGGACACTGAAGCTTTCTTT. It specifies CAWSDNRGLDTEAFF.